A selection of T cell receptor beta chains follows, all from one sample in a study of cytomegalovirus exposure and HLA in healthy donors. Profiled with immunoSEQ multiplex PCR; TCRdb holds only in-frame clones, not every one. The sample carries roughly 130,000 clones, approximately 8.8% recorded once. The sequenced material came from PBMCs. Receptors were obtained from a man in his forties in good health and CMV-seronegative. Both conserved end residues are trimmed from each CDR3. The D gene is left open where the match is weak.

V gene	D gene	CDR3 length	J gene	CDR3 protein
TRBV19	TRBD2	12	TRBJ2-2	ASRPTSATGELF
TRBV30	NA	12	TRBJ1-2	AWSVFGSPRGYT
TRBV9	TRBD2	15	TRBJ2-2	ASSAALAGLIAGELF
TRBV13	NA	11	TRBJ2-1	ASSLEPYNEQF
TRBV11-2	NA	13	TRBJ2-3	ASSFTGDSTDTQY
TRBV5-5	NA	12	TRBJ1-1	ASSTGQMNTEAF
TRBV11-2	NA	10	TRBJ1-1	ASSVGGTEAF
TRBV23-1	NA	20	TRBJ1-5	ASSRRGGMDSDKSYSNQPQH
TRBV30	NA	12	TRBJ2-3	AWSVKTSTDTQY
TRBV2	TRBD1	13	TRBJ2-1	ASSERQGAYNEQF
TRBV27	TRBD1	12	TRBJ1-1	ASSSGTGGTEAF
TRBV4-2	TRBD2	17	TRBJ2-1	ASSQVPGLAGGQYNEQF
TRBV5-1	NA	12	TRBJ2-5	ASSLGRLVETQY
TRBV6-6	TRBD1	12	TRBJ1-1	ASSYTGTATEAS
TRBV6-1	NA	13	TRBJ1-2	ASRDTGRGGYGYT
TRBV28	NA	14	TRBJ1-1	ASRPGRPRWGTEAF
TRBV9	TRBD1	12	TRBJ2-7	ASSVQGEGYEQY
TRBV6-6	TRBD1	11	TRBJ2-1	ASQTGKDNEQF
TRBV11-2	NA	13	TRBJ1-5	ASSQGGTPGQPQH
TRBV29-1	TRBD2	12	TRBJ2-1	SVLTGGGADEQF
TRBV5-4	NA	13	TRBJ1-2	ASSPRLILNYGYT
TRBV10-3	NA	10	TRBJ2-7	AISDSSYEQY
TRBV7-7	NA	13	TRBJ2-1	ASSPQGGTYNEQF
TRBV7-2	NA	11	TRBJ1-1	ASWWGGGTEAF
TRBV9	TRBD1	14	TRBJ1-4	ASSGTGGQGAEKLF
TRBV4-1	NA	12	TRBJ2-1	ASSQETGYNEQF
TRBV6-6	NA	14	TRBJ1-2	ASSNPWQGTNYGYT
TRBV5-6	NA	12	TRBJ2-1	ASSPGLSYNEQL
TRBV5-1	NA	12	TRBJ2-7	ASSPEGLSYEQY
TRBV5-1	NA	14	TRBJ2-7	ASSLGQPYQSYEQY
TRBV6-6	NA	11	TRBJ2-7	ASSSGGTYEQY
TRBV13	NA	14	TRBJ2-7	ASSTPQGLDTYEQY
TRBV2	NA	12	TRBJ1-4	ASSAGSTNEKLF
TRBV6-5	TRBD1	12	TRBJ2-3	ASGDRESTDTQY
TRBV4-2	NA	12	TRBJ2-5	ASSQGGGGETQY
TRBV6-4	TRBD1	12	TRBJ1-2	ASSRGQGAGGYT
TRBV6-5	NA	11	TRBJ1-6	ASRTGSTSPLH
TRBV23-1	NA	10	TRBJ2-7	ASSQGPYEQY
TRBV19	TRBD1	14	TRBJ2-7	ASTPSGTGGSYEQY
TRBV4-1	TRBD2	14	TRBJ2-5	ASSRERGLNQETQY
TRBV11-3	TRBD2	14	TRBJ2-1	ASSSDKAGGPYEQF
TRBV10-3	NA	12	TRBJ1-1	AISESVGNTEAF
TRBV4-3	TRBD1	13	TRBJ2-2	ASSQSGTGTGELF
TRBV13	NA	10	TRBJ2-5	ASSLGRETQY
TRBV11-2	NA	13	TRBJ2-5	ASSQNQGLQETQY
TRBV6-5	TRBD1	11	TRBJ2-7	ASSRQGIEEQY